Following are 4 T cell receptor beta chains from one sample sequenced in a study of cytomegalovirus exposure and HLA in healthy donors. The PCR contained 60 Vbeta and 13 Jbeta primers. Sequencing was performed with immunoSEQ multiplex PCR; in TCRdb, only in-frame clones are kept and a portion is missing. The sample consists of about 120,000 clones, more than 55% of them appearing once. Source material: PBMCs. These receptors all stem from a man younger than 35 in good health and CMV-seronegative.

The rearrangement uses TRBV19 and TRBJ1-4; 7 nucleotides agree with TRBD1. V lost 5 bases, J lost 7 bases, and 1 base stayed unmatched. Germline CDR1 and CDR2: LNHDA and SQIVND (reference sequence). CDR3 size: 12 residues. CDR3 nucleotide sequence: TGTGCCAGTAGTTCAGGGGGTGAAAAACTGTTTTTT. The encoded protein is CASSSGGEKLFF.

The gene calls are TRBV9 and TRBJ1-3; 7 bases map to TRBD1. Germline V gene lookup returns CDR1 SGDLS and CDR2 YYNGEE. The CDR3 spans 15 residues. After removal of 3 bases from V and 3 bases from J, the junction contained 6 bases not matched to a gene. CDR3 DNA sequence: TGTGCCAGCAGCGCTACAGGGGCGAGTGGAAACACCATATATTTT. This gives the protein CASSATGASGNTIYF.

This chain links TRBV27 with TRBJ2-7; 12 bases are shared with TRBD1. CDR1 MNHEY and CDR2 SMNVEV come from the germline V gene (reference sequence). This CDR3 has 13 residues. The ends lost 10 bases at V and 5 bases at J; junction bases unmatched: 6. The CDR3 coding sequence is TGTGCCACCCGGGACAGGGGGCTTGACGAGCAGTACTTC. This sequence encodes CATRDRGLDEQYF.

The chain joins TRBV12-5 to TRBJ2-2; D not certain. Germline loops: CDR1 LGHNT, CDR2 FRNRAP. There are 12 residues in the CDR3. V was pared by 5 bases and J by 8 bases, with 9 bases between. The CDR3 sequence is CASGPVGGELFF. CDR3 DNA: TGTGCTAGTGGTCCGGTTGGTGGGGAGCTGTTTTTT.